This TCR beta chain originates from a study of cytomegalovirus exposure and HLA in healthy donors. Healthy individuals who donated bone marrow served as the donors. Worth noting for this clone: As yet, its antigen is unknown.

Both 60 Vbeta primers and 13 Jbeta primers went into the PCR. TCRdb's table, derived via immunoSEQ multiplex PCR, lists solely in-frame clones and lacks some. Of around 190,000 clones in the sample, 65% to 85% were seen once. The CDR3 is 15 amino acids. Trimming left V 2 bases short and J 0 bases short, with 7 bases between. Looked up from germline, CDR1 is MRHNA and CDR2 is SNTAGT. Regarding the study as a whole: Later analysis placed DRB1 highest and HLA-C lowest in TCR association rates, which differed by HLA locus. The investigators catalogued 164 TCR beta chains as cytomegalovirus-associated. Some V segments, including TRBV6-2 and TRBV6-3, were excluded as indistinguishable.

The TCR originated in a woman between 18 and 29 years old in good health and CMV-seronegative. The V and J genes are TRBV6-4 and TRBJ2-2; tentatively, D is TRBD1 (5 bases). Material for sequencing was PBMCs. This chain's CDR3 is CASSDQGSNTGELFF. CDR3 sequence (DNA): TGTGCCAGCAGTGACCAGGGTTCGAACACCGGGGAGCTGTTTTTT.